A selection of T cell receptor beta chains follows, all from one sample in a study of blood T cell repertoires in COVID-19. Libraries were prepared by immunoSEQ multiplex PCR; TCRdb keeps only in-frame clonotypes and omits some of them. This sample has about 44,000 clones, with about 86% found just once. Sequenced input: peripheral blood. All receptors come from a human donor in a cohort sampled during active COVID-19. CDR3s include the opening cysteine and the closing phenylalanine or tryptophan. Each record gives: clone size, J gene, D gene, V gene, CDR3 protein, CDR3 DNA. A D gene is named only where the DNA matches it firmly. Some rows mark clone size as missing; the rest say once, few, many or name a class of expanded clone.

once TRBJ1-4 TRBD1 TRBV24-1 CATSENRGTGGEKLFF TGTGCCACCAGTGAGAACCGAGGGACAGGGGGTGAAAAACTGTTTTTT
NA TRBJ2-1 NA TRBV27 CASSSPGSYNEQFF TGTGCCAGCAGTTCCCCGGGGTCCTACAATGAGCAGTTCTTC
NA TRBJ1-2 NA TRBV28 CASSITRRDGYTF TGTGCCAGCAGTATCACCAGGAGGGATGGCTACACCTTC
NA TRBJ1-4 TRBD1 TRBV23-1 CASSHWTGTNEKLFF TGCGCCAGCAGTCATTGGACAGGAACTAATGAAAAACTGTTTTTT
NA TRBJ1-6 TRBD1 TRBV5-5 CASSLWTGNSPLHF TGTGCCAGCAGCTTGTGGACAGGGAATTCACCCCTCCACTTT
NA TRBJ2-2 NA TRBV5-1 CASRMERTGELFF TGCGCCAGCAGGATGGAGAGGACCGGGGAGCTGTTTTTT
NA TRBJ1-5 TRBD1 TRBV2 CASSEDRGLIKPQHF TGTGCCAGCAGTGAAGACAGGGGGCTTATAAAGCCCCAGCATTTT
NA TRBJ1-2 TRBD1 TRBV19 CASSGQGDYGYTF TGTGCCAGTAGTGGACAGGGAGACTATGGCTACACCTTC
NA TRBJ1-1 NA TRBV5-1 CASSLVGDTEAFF TGCGCCAGCAGCTTGGTAGGGGACACTGAAGCTTTCTTT
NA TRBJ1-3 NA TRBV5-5 CASSSSSGNTIYF TGTGCCAGCAGCTCTAGCTCTGGAAACACCATATATTTT
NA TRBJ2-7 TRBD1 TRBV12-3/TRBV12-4 CASSWGTGGQQYF TGTGCCAGCAGTTGGGGGACAGGGGGACAGCAGTACTTC
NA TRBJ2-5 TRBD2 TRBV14 CASSQERSSLAGAHFLQETQYF TGTGCCAGCAGCCAAGAGAGGTCTTCGCTAGCGGGGGCCCACTTCCTTCAAGAGACCCAGTACTTC
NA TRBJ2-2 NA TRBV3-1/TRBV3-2 CASSHGTTGELFF TGTGCCAGCAGCCACGGGACAACCGGGGAGCTGTTTTTT
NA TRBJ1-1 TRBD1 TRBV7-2 CASRDRNYPNTEAFF TGTGCCAGCCGGGACAGAAACTACCCGAACACTGAAGCTTTCTTT
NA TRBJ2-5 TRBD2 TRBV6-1 CASSARTSGGNLETQYF TGTGCCAGCAGTGCGCGGACTAGCGGGGGTAATCTGGAGACCCAGTACTTC
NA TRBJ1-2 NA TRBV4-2 CASSGRPQDWEGYTF TGTGCCAGCAGCGGACGGCCCCAAGATTGGGAGGGCTACACCTTC
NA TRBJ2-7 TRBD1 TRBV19 CASSRTGTGDYEQYF TGTGCCAGTAGTCGGACCGGGACAGGGGATTACGAGCAGTACTTC
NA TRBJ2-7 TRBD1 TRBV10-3 CAISSGTGRRHEQYF TGTGCCATCAGTAGCGGGACAGGGAGACGCCACGAGCAGTACTTC
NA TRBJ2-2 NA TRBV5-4 CASSLGLQGIGTGELFF TGTGCCAGCAGCTTGGGTCTTCAGGGGATTGGCACCGGGGAGCTGTTTTTT
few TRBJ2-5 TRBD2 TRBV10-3 CAISGLAGGVGETQYF TGTGCCATCTCTGGACTAGCGGGGGGAGTGGGAGAGACCCAGTACTTC
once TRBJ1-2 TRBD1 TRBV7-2 CATSPGTGVGGYTF TGTGCCACCTCACCCGGGACAGGGGTCGGGGGCTACACCTTC
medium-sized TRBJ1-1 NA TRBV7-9 CASSPNQFMVEAFF TGTGCCAGCAGCCCAAATCAGTTCATGGTGGAAGCTTTCTTT
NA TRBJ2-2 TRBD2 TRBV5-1 CASSFGTRGAGELFF TGCGCCAGCAGCTTCGGGACTAGGGGGGCCGGGGAGCTGTTTTTT
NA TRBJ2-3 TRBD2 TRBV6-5 CASSFTSGVVDTQYF TGTGCCAGCAGTTTTACTAGCGGGGTTGTAGATACGCAGTATTTT
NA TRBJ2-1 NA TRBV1 CTSSQVLAGDHYNEQFF TGCACCAGCAGCCAAGTACTAGCGGGGGACCACTACAATGAGCAGTTCTTC
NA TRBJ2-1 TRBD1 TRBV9 CASSSWASRGTANNEQFF TGTGCCAGCAGCTCGTGGGCCAGCCGAGGGACAGCGAACAATGAGCAGTTCTTC
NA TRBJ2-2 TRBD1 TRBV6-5 CASTRQGLDTGELFF TGTGCCAGCACCAGACAGGGTCTGGACACCGGGGAGCTGTTTTTT
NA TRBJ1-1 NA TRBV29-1 CSVEQFTEAFF TGCAGCGTTGAACAATTCACTGAAGCTTTCTTT
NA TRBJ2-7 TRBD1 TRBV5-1 CASSNEQGSYEQYF TGCGCCAGCAGCAACGAACAGGGGTCCTACGAGCAGTACTTC
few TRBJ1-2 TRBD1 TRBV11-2 CASSPATGVDGYTF TGTGCCAGCAGCCCCGCCACAGGGGTGGATGGCTACACCTTC
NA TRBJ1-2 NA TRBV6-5 CASSYTGGVVRYTF TGTGCCAGCAGTTACACGGGGGGGGTCGTACGCTACACCTTC
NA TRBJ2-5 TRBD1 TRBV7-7 CASSLGQQETQYF TGTGCTAGCAGCTTGGGACAGCAAGAGACCCAGTACTTC
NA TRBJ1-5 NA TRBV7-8 CASSQNTGNQPQHF TGTGCCAGCAGCCAAAATACGGGAAATCAGCCCCAGCATTTT
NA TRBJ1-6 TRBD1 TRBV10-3 CAISERQGSYNSPLHF TGTGCCATCAGTGAACGACAGGGGAGCTATAATTCACCCCTCCACTTT
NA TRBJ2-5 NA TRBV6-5 CASSYLTSPQETQYF TGTGCCAGCAGTTACCTGACTAGTCCCCAAGAGACCCAGTACTTC